This T cell receptor (beta chain) was retrieved from a study of blood T cells in healthy people across ages. The CDR3 length is 13 residues. Germline values: CDR1 SGHKS, CDR2 YYEKEE (reference sequence). V lost 4 bases, J lost 2 bases, and 10 bases lay in between. This clonotype has only a few counts. A sample-barcoded 5' primer and a J-beta primer mix were used in a second PCR of about 7 to 12 cycles. A 12-random-nucleotide template-switch adaptor tagged each cDNA molecule. MiXCR, applied by TCRdb to the 5' RACE reads, yields one record per CDR3 protein. Altogether some 1,000,000 distinct CDR3 sequences are present, about 25% being singletons, with the ten largest covering less than 0.85%. The sample was also reused in another study, on T cells of mothers and their children. That publication notes: There were over 8.5 million TCR beta CDR3 reads from each mother and about 3.1 million from each child. Overlap ran slightly, non-significantly higher for related than unrelated mother-child pairs. Not a single persistent microchimeric T cell clone was detected.

The source material was blood. V gene TRBV5-5 combines with J gene TRBJ2-7, with D maybe TRBD1 (6 bases). The source is a girl aged 2 to 9 in good health. The CDR3 loop is CASSAGTTYEQYF. CDR3 in DNA: TGTGCCAGCAGCGCCGGGACAACCTACGAGCAGTACTTC.